One sample yielded the 23 T cell receptor beta chains listed below, sequenced in a study of shared clonotypes between healthy human individuals. Libraries were prepared by immunoSEQ multiplex PCR; TCRdb keeps only in-frame clonotypes and omits some of them. Of about 980,000 clones listed, over 60% are singletons. Sequencing was carried out using memory CD4+ T cells sorted from blood. Subset reported: CD45RA-negative fraction. These TCRs come from a man aged 18 to 29 in good health.

The chain employs TRBV19 and TRBJ2-7; 13 bases are a match to TRBD2. V trimming: 4 bases; J trimming: 7 bases; junction bases outside the gene matches: 7. Germline assignment: CDR1 LNHDA and CDR2 SQIVND (reference sequence). The CDR3 consists of 15 residues. CDR3 nucleotide sequence: TGTGCCAGTAGTACTGGACTAGCGGGGGTAGAGGAGCAGTACTTC. Its translation is CASSTGLAGVEEQYF.

This clone showed up just a few times. The chain links TRBV5-3 to TRBJ2-3, with 16 bases aligning to TRBD2. TRBV5-3 has ORF status, its function being uncertain. J lost 2 bases, V lost 4 bases, and 10 bases had no gene match. The CDR3 has 19 residues. CDR3 sequence: CARSAEGTSGREDTDTQYF. CDR3 in DNA: TGTGCCAGAAGCGCGGAGGGGACTAGCGGGAGGGAGGACACAGATACGCAGTATTTT.

The V call is TRBV5-1, the J call TRBJ2-7; 10 bases fit TRBD2. V shed 4 bases and J 4 bases; nucleotides not matched to a gene: 5. CDR3 length: 14 residues. CDR1 is SGHRS and CDR2 is YFSETQ in the germline V gene. The CDR3 DNA reads TGCGCCAGCAGCGCGGGACTAGCGAAGTACGAGCAGTACTTC. Translated, it gives CASSAGLAKYEQYF.

Comments on this clone: At the DNA level, this CDR3 is encoded by other sequences in the same sample as well. CDR3 in amino acids: CASRGQGGQPQHF. CDR3 coding DNA: TGTGCCAGCAGGGGCCAGGGCGGACAGCCCCAGCATTTT. The chain links TRBV27 to TRBJ1-5; perhaps TRBD1 as D (5 bases). Germline V lookup: CDR1 MNHEY, CDR2 SMNVEV (reference sequence). V lost 6 bases and J lost 7, with 13 bases in between. This CDR3 is 13 amino acids long.

V and J are TRBV28 and TRBJ1-5; D remains unclear. The CDR3 consists of 12 residues. Germline V gene sequence: CDR1 MDHEN, CDR2 SYDVKM. V shed 6 bases and J shed 7 bases, with 10 bases lying between them. The CDR3 DNA reads as TGTGCCAGCAGCTTGGCGGTGCAGCCCCAGCATTTT. Translated: CASSLAVQPQHF.

The rearrangement joins TRBV6-5 to TRBJ2-5, with D possibly matching TRBD2 (5 bases). The tail of the sequence fits TRBJ2-7 better, so the J call may be wrong. Germline V gives CDR1 MNHEY, CDR2 SVGAGI. This CDR3 comprises 14 residues. CDR3 nucleotides: TGTGCCAGCAGCACGGACTGGAGATCCTACGAGCAGTACTTC. It encodes CASSTDWRSYEQYF.

The CDR3 nucleotides are TGTGCCATCAGTGATGGCAGGGAGAGGAATACGCAGTATTTT. As protein: CAISDGRERNTQYF. The chain has TRBV10-3 and TRBJ2-3, with D possibly called TRBD1 or TRBD2 (5 bases each). Germline V gene lookup returns CDR1 ENHRY and CDR2 SYGVKD. This CDR3 is built from 14 residues. The V gene lost 3 bases and the J gene lost 7 bases, with 14 bases spanning the gap.

This sequence joins TRBV11-2 and TRBJ1-2, with 7 bases matching TRBD1. The CDR3 is made up of 16 amino acids. With V trimmed by 5 bases and J by 5 bases, 14 bases remained unmatched. Germline V gene sequence: CDR1 SGHAT, CDR2 FQNNGV. Written as DNA, the CDR3 is TGTGCCAGCAGCCTCGACAGGGCCCTTCTACCTTATGGCTACACCTTC. Its protein is CASSLDRALLPYGYTF. Full variable domain (remainder filled in from reference TRBV11-2 and TRBJ1-2): EAGVAQSPRYKIIEKRQSVAFWCNPISGHATLYWYQQILGQGPKLLIQFQNNGVVDDSQLPKDRFSAERLKGVDSTLKIQPAKLEDSAVYLCASSLDRALLPYGYTFGSGTRLTVV.

The rearrangement links TRBV19 to TRBJ2-5; 9 bases line up with TRBD2. This CDR3 contains 15 residues. Germline trimming cut 8 bases from V and 0 bases from J; bases unmatched to any gene: 7. In germline, CDR1 is LNHDA, CDR2 SQIVND (reference sequence). In DNA, the CDR3 is TGTGCCAGTGTAGGGCTAGCGGGAAACCAAGAGACCCAGTACTTC. The encoded protein is CASVGLAGNQETQYF.

This rearrangement joins TRBV6-1 to TRBJ2-7, with D uncertain. CDR1 is MNHNS, CDR2 SASEGT, per germline. The CDR3 extends over 12 amino acids. V was pared by 7 bases and J by 1 base, with 8 bases between. CDR3 region: CASNGGSYEQYF. Here the CDR3 DNA reads TGTGCCAGCAACGGCGGATCCTACGAGCAGTACTTC.

J is TRBJ2-3 and V is TRBV12-5; TRBD1 aligns across 7 bases. This CDR3 has 18 residues. The junction had 15 bases not matched to a gene; V was cut back by 6 bases and J by 0 bases. CDR1 LGHNT and CDR2 FRNRAP come from the germline V gene. The CDR3 DNA reads TGTGCTAGTGGGTACAGGGGTTCTGGCCCATACAGCACAGATACGCAGTATTTT. This codes for CASGYRGSGPYSTDTQYF.

The chain links TRBV5-5 to TRBJ2-7, with D possibly matching TRBD2 (6 bases). Per germline, CDR1 SGHKS and CDR2 YYEKEE (reference sequence). The CDR3 is 14 amino acids. V was pared by 0 bases and J by 3 bases, with 10 bases between. The CDR3 region is CASSLGQGLYEQYF. As DNA, the CDR3 is TGTGCCAGCAGCTTGGGGCAGGGACTCTACGAGCAGTACTTC.

J is TRBJ2-7 and V is TRBV7-6; unclear D gene. Looked up from germline, CDR1 is SGHVS and CDR2 is FNYEAQ. With 3 bases removed from V and 2 bases from J, the gap between germline ends came to 14 bases. This CDR3 contains 15 residues. CDR3 region: CASSLSSGEAYEQYF. The DNA for the CDR3 is TGTGCCAGCAGCTTGAGCTCTGGAGAGGCCTACGAGCAGTACTTC.

This clone was observed a few times. This chain uses TRBV2 with TRBJ2-7, with 7 bases that match TRBD1. V lost 2 bases to trimming and J lost 12 bases; unmatched junction nucleotides: 13. The CDR3 consists of 14 residues. The germline V gene has CDR1 SNHLY and CDR2 FYNNEI. CDR3 sequence reads: CASSERGIDRAPYF. CDR3 nucleotides: TGTGCCAGCAGTGAACGGGGAATAGACAGGGCTCCGTACTTC.

The chain couples TRBV19 to TRBJ2-2; 11 nucleotides line up with TRBD2. The germline gives CDR1 LNHDA, CDR2 SQIVND (reference sequence). V shed 4 bases, J shed 5 bases, and the junction held 3 bases outside the gene matches. The CDR3 runs to 15 residues. The CDR3 DNA sequence: TGTGCCAGTAGTAACCTAGCGGGAGGAACCGGGGAGCTGTTTTTT. Translating it yields CASSNLAGGTGELFF.

Ten or more counts support this clone. The genes are TRBV27 and TRBJ2-7, with 7 bases lining up with TRBD2. After removal of 5 bases from V and 4 bases from J, the junction contained 2 bases not matched to a gene. The CDR3 runs 12 residues. CDR1 MNHEY and CDR2 SMNVEV come from the germline V gene (reference sequence). CDR3: CASSNGRYEQYF. The CDR3 DNA follows: TGTGCCAGCAGTAACGGGAGGTACGAGCAGTACTTC.

In the case of this clone: A far larger clone is just one base off, so this is likely a read error. The chain recombines TRBV7-2 with TRBJ1-1; D is unclear. The CDR3 length is 11 residues. Germline V gene data show CDR1 as SGHTA and CDR2 as FQGNSA. V was trimmed by 3 bases and J by 8 bases, leaving 7 bases between them. The CDR3 nucleotides read TGTGCCAGCAGCTTTAGGAGGGAAGCTTTCTTT. It specifies CASSFRREAFF. Filled out from reference TRBV7-2 and TRBJ1-1, the complete variable domain reads GAGVSQSPSNKVTEKGKDVELRCDPISGHTALYWYRQSLGQGLEFLIYFQGNSAPDKSGLPSDRFSAERTGGSVSTLTIQRTQQEDSAVYLCASSFRREAFFGQGTRLTVV.

The chain employs TRBV5-4 and TRBJ1-6; D ambiguous. V was clipped by 4 bases and J by 10 bases, with 12 bases between them. CDR3 length: 13 residues. Germline V lookup: CDR1 SGHNT, CDR2 YYREEE (reference sequence). CDR3 bases: TGTGCCAGCAGCCGACTAGACGAATCACCCCTCCACTTT. The encoded protein is CASSRLDESPLHF.

This chain uses TRBV5-1 with TRBJ2-1; 12 nucleotides align to TRBD2. The CDR3 has 16 residues. With 4 bases clipped from V and 4 bases from J, the junction kept 6 bases outside the gene matches. CDR1 and CDR2 from the germline V gene are SGHRS and YFSETQ. The CDR3 region has the DNA TGCGCCAGCAGCACGACTAGCGGGAGTAGGTACAATGAGCAGTTCTTC. This codes for CASSTTSGSRYNEQFF.

This clone was seen a handful of times. V and J are TRBV5-6 and TRBJ1-6; D gene ambiguous. The CDR3 has 15 residues. Germline CDR1 SGHDT, CDR2 YYEEEE. Trimming cost V 6 bases and J 0 bases, with 10 bases left between them. The CDR3 spells CASTPGSSYNSPLHF. For the CDR3, the DNA is TGTGCCAGCACTCCGGGGAGCTCCTATAATTCACCCCTCCACTTT.

This chain connects TRBV7-9 to TRBJ2-1; D is uncertain. V gave up 4 bases and J gave up 9 bases, with 13 bases separating them. Per germline, CDR1 SEHNR and CDR2 FQNEAQ (reference sequence). The CDR3 runs to 13 residues. The CDR3, as DNA: TGTGCCAGCAGCTCCTTCGCCGGTGGTGAGCAGTTCTTC. Its translation is CASSSFAGGEQFF.

This clone has only one observation. The V call is TRBV5-1, the J call TRBJ1-3; 7 bases are shared with TRBD1. Looked up from germline, CDR1 is SGHRS and CDR2 is YFSETQ. The CDR3 is 16 amino acids. The V segment lost 0 bases and the J segment 2 bases; nucleotides outside the gene matches: 5. The chain's CDR3 is CASSLVGGLAGNTIYF. Written as DNA, the CDR3 is TGCGCCAGCAGCTTGGTAGGGGGCCTTGCTGGAAACACCATATATTTT.

This chain's CDR3 is CASRMTVGLGYEKLFF. The CDR3 bases are TGTGCCAGCAGGATGACCGTCGGTCTCGGATATGAAAAACTGTTTTTT. This rearrangement joins TRBV11-2 to TRBJ1-4, with D unresolved. Germline lookup yields CDR1 SGHAT and CDR2 FQNNGV. V lost 6 bases and J 6 bases, leaving 20 bases between the germline ends. CDR3 length equals 16 residues.